This T cell receptor (beta chain) was recovered during a study of blood T cell repertoires in COVID-19 (TCRdb year 2020). For the wider study: The collaborator samples originated in the United States, Italy and Spain and spanned the acute and convalescent phases of COVID-19. The prospective study material was composed of cDNA or gDNA derived from T cells, B-cell-depleted T cells, or PBMCs. Deeply sampled blood TCRbeta repertoires from subjects exposed to, actively infected with, or recovered from COVID-19 were included in the dataset. A freely available public database, intended as a resource for researchers studying the immune response to SARS-CoV-2, is where the repertoires were released. Samples came from the ongoing ImmuneRACE study (first 160 participants) plus 1,254 subjects from 6 global collaborators. Sample metadata almost always included a de-identified subject ID, COVID-19 status, age in years and sex. Where available, HLA class I and class II types were taken from metadata supplied by the sample provider and were not determined by assay-based typing.

Worth noting for this clone: Its binding antigen is unknown. Per-base qualities were not stored, and no clone one base away is much larger.

What the research found in general, with its limitations: Clinical and demographic metadata were provided uncurated, with the amount varying by source and participant.

The immunoSEQ Assay, a bias-controlled multiplex PCR, was used to amplify TCRbeta CDR3 regions from genomic DNA. As for the original processing: The number of nucleated cells in each sample was estimated from the amplification of reference gene primers within the assay. To quantify the absolute abundance of each unique TCRbeta CDR3 rearrangement, sequence reads were collapsed and filtered. For each sample, productive Simpson clonality was calculated by taking the square root of Simpson's diversity index across productive rearrangements. What TCRdb holds here is the immuneACCESS table cut down to in-frame rearrangements. Part of the clones is not present; checked against another copy, under half of the missing clones reflect an unresolved V gene, and the others are unexplained. V and J calls and clone size are those listed in that table; D and trimming were worked out from the DNA. The sample table lists some 70,000 clones, about 87% of them with a count of one. The biggest ten clones account for about 2.3% of the sample.

CDR1 and CDR2 are read off the germline V gene (reference sequence) as MNHEY and SMNVEV. V is trimmed back by 4 bases and J by 8 bases, and the junction contains 8 bases that no gene match accounts for. There are 14 amino acids in the CDR3, from cysteine to phenylalanine inclusive. Only the CDR3 DNA is retained, 42 bases long and in frame from the first base. Whole blood was collected in K2EDTA tubes by collaborating institutions according to the institutions' own protocols. For TCRbeta analysis, collaborators shipped samples as frozen whole blood, isolated PBMCs, or DNA extracted from either of those sample types.

The sample was peripheral blood. This TCR was sampled from a human donor in a cohort sampled during active COVID-19. In this chain, TRBV27 is recombined with TRBJ1-2; 9 central nucleotides agree with TRBD1. The sequence in DNA is TGTGCCAGCAGTTCGCTACAGGGGGCGCGGGGCTACACCTTC. Its translation is CASSSLQGARGYTF.